This T cell receptor (beta chain) was captured in a study of blood T cell repertoires in COVID-19 (dated by TCRdb to about 2020). As for the study more broadly: Collaborator samples came from the United States, Italy and Spain and covered acute and convalescent phases of COVID-19. The samples were drawn from two sources: the first 160 participants of the ongoing ImmuneRACE study, and 1,000 to 1,500 subjects contributed by 6 global collaborators. Where available, HLA class I and class II types were obtained from metadata supplied by the sample provider rather than from assay-based typing. A de-identified subject ID, COVID-19 status, age in years and sex were almost always included in the sample metadata. Deeply sampled blood TCRbeta repertoires from subjects exposed to, actively infected with, or recovered from COVID-19 were included in the dataset. The repertoires were made available in a free public database intended to serve as a resource for research on the immune response to SARS-CoV-2. The material from the prospective study consisted of cDNA or gDNA derived from T cells, B-cell-depleted T cells, or PBMCs.

As to this clone: Its antigen is not yet known. No base quality information exists; no much larger clone differs at one position.

TCRbeta CDR3 regions were amplified from genomic DNA using the immunoSEQ Assay, a bias-controlled multiplex PCR. On the study's bioinformatics: Nucleated cell counts per sample were estimated from amplification of reference gene primers within the assay. To quantify the absolute abundance of each unique TCRbeta CDR3 rearrangement, sequence reads were collapsed and filtered. For each sample, productive Simpson clonality was calculated as the square root of Simpson's diversity index across productive rearrangements. Held by TCRdb, this immuneACCESS table contains in-frame sequences only and omits some clones. Under half of the omission traces to an unresolved V gene where checked; the cause of the rest is unknown. V and J calls and clone size follow that table, whereas D and trimming were derived from the DNA. The sample has about 200,000 clones on record, about four fifths of them singletons. Less than 9.5% of the sample is taken by the ten largest.

Participants in the prospective study were enrolled through a virtual design, were aged roughly 18 to 100 years, and lived in about two dozen United States geographic areas. Cohort assignment in the prospective study relied on participant-reported clinical history from a screening survey and a study questionnaire. Recovered participants in ImmuneRACE Cohort 3 were defined as having two consecutive negative NP/OP PCR tests, clearance from a healthcare professional, or resolution of symptoms. Mobile phlebotomists in the prospective study collected whole blood, serum and a nasopharyngeal or oropharyngeal swab from every participant. Prospective study participants could optionally give additional blood draws and questionnaires over an approximately 2-month period. Before DNA extraction, prospective study blood samples were shipped either frozen or at room temperature. General conclusions and limits of the study: How much clinical and demographic metadata was included differed by source and by participant, and the metadata was provided uncurated.

The CDR3 spans 14 residues, from the cysteine through the phenylalanine. Kept here is only the CDR3 DNA, which spans 42 bases and is read in frame from base 1. From a lookup of the germline V gene, CDR1 and CDR2 are SGHAT and FQNNGV. V loses 7 bases, J loses 8 bases, and the germline ends lie 20 bases apart. The chain uses TRBV11-2 and TRBJ1-2; the best D guess is TRBD1, with 6 bases matching. The TCR sequence derives from a man in his forties who had recovered from COVID-19. Sequenced: PBMCs or T cells enriched from blood (not recorded which). The CDR3 region has the sequence CASTPRGGGHGYTF. The sequence in DNA is TGTGCCAGCACCCCTCGCGGCGGGGGGCACGGCTACACCTTC.